The present TCR beta chain was sequenced within a study of shared clonotypes between healthy human individuals. Clones were sequenced by immunoSEQ multiplex PCR, and TCRdb holds only the in-frame ones, with some missing. The sample has under 600,000 clones; around three quarters are singletons. This CDR3 is 16 amino acids long. V lost 3 bases, J lost 8 bases, and 22 bases lay in between. CDR1 and CDR2 from the germline V gene are SGDLS and YYNGEE. The sample taken for sequencing was PBMCs. This rearrangement joins TRBV9 to TRBJ2-3; either TRBD1 or TRBD2 may fit D (6 bases each). The receptor was isolated from a woman in her 40s in good health. Some clones in this sample may be carry-over from other donors' samples. The CDR3 bases are TGTGCCAGCAGCGCGGGGTCCGGGACACCGGGGGTTACGCAGTATTTT. Its translation is CASSAGSGTPGVTQYF.